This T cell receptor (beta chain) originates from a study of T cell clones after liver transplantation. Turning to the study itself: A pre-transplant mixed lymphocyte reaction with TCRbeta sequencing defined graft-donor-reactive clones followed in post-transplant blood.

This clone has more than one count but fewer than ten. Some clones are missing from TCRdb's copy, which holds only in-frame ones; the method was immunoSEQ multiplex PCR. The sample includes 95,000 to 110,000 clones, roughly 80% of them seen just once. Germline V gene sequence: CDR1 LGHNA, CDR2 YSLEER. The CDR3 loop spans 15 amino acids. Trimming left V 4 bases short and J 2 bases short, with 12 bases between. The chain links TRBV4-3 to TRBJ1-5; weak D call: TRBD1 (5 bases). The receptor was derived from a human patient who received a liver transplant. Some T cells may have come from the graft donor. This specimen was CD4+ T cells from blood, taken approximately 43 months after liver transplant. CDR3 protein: CASSLGALGNQPQHF. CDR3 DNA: TGCGCCAGCAGCCTAGGGGCATTGGGCAATCAGCCCCAGCATTTT.